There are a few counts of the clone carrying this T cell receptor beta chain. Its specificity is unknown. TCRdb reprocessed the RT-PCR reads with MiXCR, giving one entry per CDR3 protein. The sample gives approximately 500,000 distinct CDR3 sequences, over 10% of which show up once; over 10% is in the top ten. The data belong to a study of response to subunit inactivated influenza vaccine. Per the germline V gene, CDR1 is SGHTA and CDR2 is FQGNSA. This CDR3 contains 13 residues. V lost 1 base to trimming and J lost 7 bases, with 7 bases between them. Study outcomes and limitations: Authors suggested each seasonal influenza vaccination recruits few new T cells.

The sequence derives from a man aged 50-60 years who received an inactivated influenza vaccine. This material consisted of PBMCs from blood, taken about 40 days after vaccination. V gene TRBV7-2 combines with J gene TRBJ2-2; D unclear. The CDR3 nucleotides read TGTGCCAGCAGCTTAGGTCAGGTCGGGGAGCTGTTTTTT. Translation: CASSLGQVGELFF.